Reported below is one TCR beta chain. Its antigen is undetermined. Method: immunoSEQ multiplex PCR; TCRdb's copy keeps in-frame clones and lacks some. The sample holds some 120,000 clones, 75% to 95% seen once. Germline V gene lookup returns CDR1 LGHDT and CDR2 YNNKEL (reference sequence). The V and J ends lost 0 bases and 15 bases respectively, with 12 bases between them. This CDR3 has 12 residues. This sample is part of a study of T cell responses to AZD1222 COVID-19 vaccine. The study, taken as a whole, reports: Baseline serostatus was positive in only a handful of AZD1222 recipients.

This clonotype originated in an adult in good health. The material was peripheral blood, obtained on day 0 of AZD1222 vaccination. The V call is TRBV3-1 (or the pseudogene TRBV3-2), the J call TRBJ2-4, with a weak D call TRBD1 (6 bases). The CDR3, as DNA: TGTGCCAGCAGCCAAGATGGGGGCATCTCGTACTTC. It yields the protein CASSQDGGISYF.